Given below is one TCR beta chain in context. The antigen is not known. In TCRdb, the reads were re-called with MiXCR into one record per CDR3 protein. The sample lists more than 95,000 distinct CDR3 sequences, 32% occurring once. This specimen belongs to a study of T cell repertoires in cytomegalovirus infection. V lost 2 bases, J lost 4 bases, and 10 bases lay in between. This CDR3 is 14 amino acids long. CDR1 and CDR2 (germline): SGHNT, YYREEE (reference sequence). This TCR was sampled from a human donor in good health (CMV status not recorded). Some clones in this sample may be carry-over from other donors' samples. J is TRBJ1-5 and V is TRBV5-4, with a possible D match to TRBD1 (5 bases). The material was CD8+ T cells from cultured PBMCs, obtained from culture after CMV antigen stimulation. CDR3 coding DNA: TGTGCCAGCAGCTTCAGGGCAGATAATCAGCCCCAGCATTTT. It translates to CASSFRADNQPQHF.